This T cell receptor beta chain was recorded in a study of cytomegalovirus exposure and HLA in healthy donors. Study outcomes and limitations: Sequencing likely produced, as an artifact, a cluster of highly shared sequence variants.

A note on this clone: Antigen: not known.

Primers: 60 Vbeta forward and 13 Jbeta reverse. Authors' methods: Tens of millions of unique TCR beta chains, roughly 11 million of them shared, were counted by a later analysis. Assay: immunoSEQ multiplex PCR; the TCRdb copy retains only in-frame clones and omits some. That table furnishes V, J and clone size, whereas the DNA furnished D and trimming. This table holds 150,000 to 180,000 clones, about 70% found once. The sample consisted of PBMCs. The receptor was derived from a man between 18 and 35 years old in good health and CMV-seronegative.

CDR3 nucleotides: TGTGCCAGCAGCCAAGATCTGCGGGGCACCCGGGAGACCCAGTACTTC. Translating gives CASSQDLRGTRETQYF. The chain uses TRBV4-2 and TRBJ2-5, with TRBD2 as a possible D gene (6 bases). CDR3 length: 16 amino acids. The V end was cut by 0 bases, the J end by 5 bases, with 16 bases between. Germline V gene lookup returns CDR1 LGHNA and CDR2 YNFKEQ.